These T cell receptor beta chains were read from a single sample in a study of T cells in Graves' hyperthyroidism and ophthalmopathy. TCRdb re-called the multiplex PCR reads with MiXCR, one entry per CDR3 protein. Of roughly 600,000 distinct CDR3 sequences in the sample, around 15% were seen once. Sequenced: blood. All receptors come from a woman in her forties or fifties with Graves' ophthalmopathy. Each CDR3 is given with its conserved first and last residue. D genes are given only for firm matches. Expanded clones are given a class, and other clones once, few, many or no size at all.

TRBV6-1	.	TRBJ2-1	many	CASRAVNEQFF	TGTGCCAGCAGGGCGGTCAATGAGCAGTTCTTC
TRBV7-2	TRBD1	TRBJ2-6	.	CASSLGQTGVGANVLTF	TGTGCCAGCAGCTTAGGGCAGACAGGGGTTGGGGCCAACGTCCTGACTTTC
TRBV19	TRBD1	TRBJ2-3	.	CASSSRQGVTDTQYF	TGTGCCAGTAGCAGTAGACAGGGGGTGACAGATACGCAGTATTTT
TRBV11-2	.	TRBJ1-2	many	CASSPVGDFYGYTF	TGTGCCAGCAGCCCCGTGGGAGATTTTTATGGCTACACCTTC
TRBV5-1	.	TRBJ1-2	many	CASSLAPTDWGYTF	TGCGCCAGCAGCTTGGCCCCGACAGATTGGGGCTACACCTTC
TRBV27	TRBD1	TRBJ2-1	.	CASSRIQGGTYNEQFF	TGTGCCAGCAGTAGAATACAGGGGGGTACCTACAATGAGCAGTTCTTC
TRBV15	.	TRBJ2-1	many	CATSRHLERNEQFF	TGTGCCACCAGCAGGCACTTGGAGCGGAATGAGCAGTTCTTC
TRBV11-2	.	TRBJ1-2	.	CASSVDIIGRGSYGYTF	TGTGCCAGCAGCGTAGACATCATAGGTAGGGGGTCCTATGGCTACACCTTC
TRBV18	.	TRBJ2-6	few	CASSPDGTPFSGANVLTF	TGTGCCAGCTCGCCTGACGGGACACCCTTCTCTGGGGCCAACGTCCTGACTTTC
TRBV29-1	.	TRBJ2-7	many	CSVVRELGSYEQYF	TGCAGCGTTGTCCGGGAGTTGGGATCCTACGAGCAGTACTTC
TRBV20-1	TRBD1	TRBJ2-7	many	CSALNLGQGGYEQYF	TGCAGTGCCTTGAACTTGGGACAGGGCGGCTACGAGCAGTACTTC
TRBV28	.	TRBJ2-1	.	CASSFAPNEQFF	TGTGCCAGCAGTTTTGCTCCAAATGAGCAGTTCTTC
TRBV11-3	.	TRBJ1-1	many	CASSYPRAGGAFF	TGTGCCAGCAGCTACCCCAGGGCCGGTGGAGCTTTCTTT
TRBV20-1	.	TRBJ2-1	few	CSARGPLGAGNNEQFF	TGCAGTGCTAGGGGTCCACTGGGGGCAGGCAACAATGAGCAGTTCTTC
TRBV27	TRBD2	TRBJ2-1	many	CASSARTSVYNEQFF	TGTGCCAGCAGTGCAAGGACTAGCGTTTACAATGAGCAGTTCTTC
TRBV6-2/TRBV6-3	TRBD1	TRBJ2-1	once	CATRQGGSNSEQFF	TGTGCCACTAGACAGGGTGGATCGAATAGTGAGCAGTTCTTC
TRBV5-5	TRBD2	TRBJ2-1	many	CASSLMTSGRLKGNEQFF	TGTGCCAGCAGCTTGATGACTAGCGGGCGCCTCAAAGGCAATGAGCAGTTCTTC
TRBV19	.	TRBJ2-2	.	CASSIVSGSGELFF	TGTGCCAGTAGTATAGTGTCCGGATCCGGGGAGCTGTTTTTT
TRBV12-3/TRBV12-4	.	TRBJ2-5	many	CASSFLRPGETQYF	TGTGCCAGCAGCTTCCTCAGACCAGGCGAGACCCAGTACTTC
TRBV19	.	TRBJ1-1	few	CASSIALGTNTEAFF	TGTGCCAGTAGTATAGCCCTTGGGACAAACACTGAAGCTTTCTTT
TRBV20-1	TRBD2	TRBJ2-1	many	CSARVLAGVYNEQFF	TGCAGTGCTAGAGTATTAGCGGGAGTCTACAATGAGCAGTTCTTC
TRBV4-3	.	TRBJ1-2	.	CASSQDNDRNYGYTF	TGCGCCAGCAGCCAAGATAACGACAGAAACTATGGCTACACCTTC
TRBV20-1	TRBD1	TRBJ2-5	few	CSADPTVTGEETQYF	TGCAGTGCTGACCCAACCGTAACAGGGGAAGAGACCCAGTACTTC
TRBV2	.	TRBJ1-3	many	CASSVDRSGNTIYF	TGTGCCAGCAGCGTGGACAGATCTGGAAACACCATATATTTT
TRBV29-1	TRBD1	TRBJ1-1	many	CSVAYSLGQASNTEAFF	TGCAGCGTTGCGTATTCTCTGGGACAGGCATCGAACACTGAAGCTTTCTTT
TRBV5-1	.	TRBJ2-5	many	CASSPSGLTQETQYF	TGCGCCAGCAGCCCCTCAGGACTGACACAAGAGACCCAGTACTTC
TRBV14	.	TRBJ2-1	few	CASSQELSYNEQFF	TGTGCCAGCAGCCAAGAACTATCCTACAATGAGCAGTTCTTC
TRBV4-3	.	TRBJ2-1	.	CASSQVRGAVEQFF	TGCGCCAGCAGCCAAGTCAGGGGCGCGGTTGAGCAGTTCTTC
TRBV20-1	TRBD1	TRBJ2-7	many	CSASGMPGQYEQYF	TGCAGTGCTAGCGGGATGCCGGGACAGTACGAGCAGTACTTC
TRBV5-6	.	TRBJ2-2	.	CASSLTELDTGELFF	TGTGCCAGCAGCTTGACGGAGTTGGACACCGGGGAGCTGTTTTTT
TRBV20-1	.	TRBJ1-1	.	CSARDRRDGQNTEAFF	TGCAGTGCTAGAGACCGACGGGACGGTCAGAACACTGAAGCTTTCTTT
TRBV15	TRBD2	TRBJ2-5	many	CATSRTLADQETQYF	TGTGCCACCAGCAGGACACTAGCGGATCAAGAGACCCAGTACTTC
TRBV7-9	.	TRBJ1-1	many	CASSSPRGPVEAFF	TGTGCCAGCAGTTCCCCGAGGGGCCCGGTTGAAGCTTTCTTT
TRBV5-1	TRBD1	TRBJ1-4	many	CASSNDRAGEKLFF	TGCGCCAGCAGCAATGACAGGGCGGGCGAAAAACTGTTTTTT
TRBV27	TRBD1	TRBJ2-7	many	CASSFVLGDRGYEQYF	TGTGCCAGCAGTTTTGTTTTGGGGGACAGGGGCTACGAGCAGTACTTC
TRBV27	TRBD1	TRBJ1-1	few	CASTPNRGWDTEAFF	TGTGCCAGCACCCCAAACAGGGGATGGGACACTGAAGCTTTCTTT
TRBV5-1	.	TRBJ2-7	many	CASSLVLGEAYEQYF	TGCGCCAGCAGCTTGGTGCTCGGGGAGGCCTACGAGCAGTACTTC
TRBV20-1	TRBD1	TRBJ1-1	many	CSAEDREETEAFF	TGCAGTGCAGAAGACAGGGAAGAAACTGAAGCTTTCTTT
TRBV19	.	TRBJ1-2	many	CASSTGQQIYGYTF	TGTGCCAGTAGTACCGGACAGCAAATCTATGGCTACACCTTC
TRBV20-1	.	TRBJ1-6	many	CSAREQGPNSPLHF	TGCAGTGCTAGAGAACAGGGCCCCAATTCACCCCTCCACTTT
TRBV28	.	TRBJ2-2	many	CASSRGQWGSGELFF	TGTGCCAGCAGCAGAGGACAGTGGGGATCCGGGGAGCTGTTTTTT
TRBV29-1	.	TRBJ1-5	.	CSVRVEGGNQPQHF	TGCAGCGTGAGGGTTGAGGGAGGCAATCAGCCCCAGCATTTT